This TCR beta chain originates from a study of blood T cells in healthy people across ages. Study-wide results and caveats: Donor CMV status was unknown, possibly confounding expanded clonotype changes.

The authors ran a second PCR of about 7 to 12 cycles using a sample-barcoded 5' primer and a J-beta primer mix. TCRdb re-analysed the 5' RACE reads in MiXCR, keeping a single row per CDR3 protein. The sample carries approximately 850,000 distinct CDR3 sequences, 40% to 50% recorded once. V lost 7 bases and J 7 bases, leaving 8 bases between the germline ends. Looked up from germline, CDR1 is SGHTA and CDR2 is FQGNSA. The CDR3 contains 11 residues. Comment on this clonotype: Its antigen is currently unknown.

The chain joins TRBV7-2 to TRBJ2-1, with D hard to call. This TCR derives from a man in his sixties in good health. The sequenced sample was blood. CDR3 coding DNA: TGTGCCAGCACCCTCTTAAATGAGCAGTTCTTC. Translated: CASTLLNEQFF.